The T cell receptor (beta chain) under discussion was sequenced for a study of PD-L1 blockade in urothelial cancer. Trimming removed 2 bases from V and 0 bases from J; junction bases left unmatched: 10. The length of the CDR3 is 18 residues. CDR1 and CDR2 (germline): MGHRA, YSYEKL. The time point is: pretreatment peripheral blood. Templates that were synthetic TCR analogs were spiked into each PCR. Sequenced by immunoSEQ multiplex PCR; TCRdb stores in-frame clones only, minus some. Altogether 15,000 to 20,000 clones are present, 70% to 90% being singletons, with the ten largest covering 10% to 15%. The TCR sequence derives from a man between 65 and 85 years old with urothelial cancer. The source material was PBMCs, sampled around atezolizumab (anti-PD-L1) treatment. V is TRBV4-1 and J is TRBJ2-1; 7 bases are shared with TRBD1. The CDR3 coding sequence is TGCGCCAGCAGCCAACACCTTACAGGGGTGAGCTCCTACAATGAGCAGTTCTTC. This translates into CASSQHLTGVSSYNEQFF.